The entry that follows covers one T cell receptor beta chain sequence. Its target is not known. MiXCR, run by TCRdb on the 5' RACE reads, gives a single entry per CDR3 protein. Of a few hundred thousand distinct CDR3 sequences detected, 10% to 15% appear once; the ten largest clones hold around 0.49%. This entry belongs to a study of T cells after yellow fever vaccination. Study observations and caveats: When the response was secondary, it was weaker but reached its peak faster, day 5 versus 15. Reappearance after the booster was seen for most primary-vaccination clones, at 95% to 96% CD4 and around 90% CD8.

Germline V CDR1 and CDR2: SGHRS, YFSETQ. The CDR3 consists of 15 residues. Trimming cost V 3 bases and J 0 bases; bases outside gene matches: 5. This sequence joins TRBV5-1 and TRBJ1-1; 7 nucleotides agree with TRBD1. This material consisted of CD4+ T cells sorted from PBMCs, taken 45 days after the yellow fever booster vaccination. The receptor was derived from a man aged 25 to 40 who received the YFV17D yellow fever vaccine. CDR3 region: CASSWDRPMNTEAFF. The DNA for the CDR3 is TGCGCCAGCAGCTGGGACAGACCAATGAACACTGAAGCTTTCTTT. The whole variable domain, remainder taken from reference TRBV5-1 and TRBJ1-1, is KAGVTQTPRYLIKTRGQQVTLSCSPISGHRSVSWYQQTPGQGLQFLFEYFSETQRNKGNFPGRFSGRQFSNSRSEMNVSTLELGDSALYLCASSWDRPMNTEAFFGQGTRLTVV.